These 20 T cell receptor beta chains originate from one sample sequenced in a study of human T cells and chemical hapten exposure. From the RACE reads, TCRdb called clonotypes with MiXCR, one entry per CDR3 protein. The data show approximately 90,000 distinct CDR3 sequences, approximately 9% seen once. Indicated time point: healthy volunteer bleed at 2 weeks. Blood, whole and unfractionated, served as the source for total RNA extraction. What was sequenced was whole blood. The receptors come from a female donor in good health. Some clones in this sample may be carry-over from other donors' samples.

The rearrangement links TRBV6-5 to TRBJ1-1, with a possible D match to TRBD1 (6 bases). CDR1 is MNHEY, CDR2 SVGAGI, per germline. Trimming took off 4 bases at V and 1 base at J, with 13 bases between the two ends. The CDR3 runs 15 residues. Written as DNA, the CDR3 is TGTGCCAGCAGTTCCAAGGGACACCAGAACACTGAAGCTTTCTTT. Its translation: CASSSKGHQNTEAFF.

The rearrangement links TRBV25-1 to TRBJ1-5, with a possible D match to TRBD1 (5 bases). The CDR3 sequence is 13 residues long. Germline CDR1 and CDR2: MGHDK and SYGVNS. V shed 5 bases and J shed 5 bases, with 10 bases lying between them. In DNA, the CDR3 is TGTGCCAGCAGTAGGGGCGAGCATCAGCCCCAGCATTTT. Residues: CASSRGEHQPQHF.

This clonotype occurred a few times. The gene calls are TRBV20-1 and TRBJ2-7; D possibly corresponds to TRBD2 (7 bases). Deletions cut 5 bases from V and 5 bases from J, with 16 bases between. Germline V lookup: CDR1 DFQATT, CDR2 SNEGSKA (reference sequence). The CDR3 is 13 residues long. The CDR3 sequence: CSAPRGGTDEQYF. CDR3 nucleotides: TGCAGTGCTCCAAGGGGGGGAACCGACGAGCAGTACTTC.

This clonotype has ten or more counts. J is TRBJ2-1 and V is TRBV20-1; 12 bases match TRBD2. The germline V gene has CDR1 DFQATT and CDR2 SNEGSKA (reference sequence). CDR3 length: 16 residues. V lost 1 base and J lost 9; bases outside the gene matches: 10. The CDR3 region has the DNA TGCAGTGCTAGAGGAGGCATGGAACTAGCGGGAGGTGAGCAGTTCTTC. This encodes CSARGGMELAGGEQFF.

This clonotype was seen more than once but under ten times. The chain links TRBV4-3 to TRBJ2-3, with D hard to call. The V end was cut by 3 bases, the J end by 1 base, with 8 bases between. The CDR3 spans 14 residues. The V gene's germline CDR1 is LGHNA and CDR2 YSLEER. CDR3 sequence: CASSHLDGTDTQYF. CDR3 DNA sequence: TGCGCCAGCAGCCACTTGGACGGCACAGATACGCAGTATTTT.

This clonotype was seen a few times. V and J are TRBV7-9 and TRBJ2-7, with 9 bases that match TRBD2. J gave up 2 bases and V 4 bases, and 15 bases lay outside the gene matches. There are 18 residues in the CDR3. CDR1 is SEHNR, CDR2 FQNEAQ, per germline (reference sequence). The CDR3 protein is CASSSTSPGLAPAYEQYF. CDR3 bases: TGTGCCAGCAGCTCAACATCTCCCGGACTAGCGCCAGCCTACGAGCAGTACTTC.

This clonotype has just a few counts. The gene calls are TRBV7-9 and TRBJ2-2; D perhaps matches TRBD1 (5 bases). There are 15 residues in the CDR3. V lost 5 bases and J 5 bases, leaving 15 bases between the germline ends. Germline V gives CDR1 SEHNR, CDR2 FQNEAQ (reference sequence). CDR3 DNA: TGTGCCAGCAGCACAGGTGCAGATCAAACCGGGGAGCTGTTTTTT. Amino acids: CASSTGADQTGELFF.

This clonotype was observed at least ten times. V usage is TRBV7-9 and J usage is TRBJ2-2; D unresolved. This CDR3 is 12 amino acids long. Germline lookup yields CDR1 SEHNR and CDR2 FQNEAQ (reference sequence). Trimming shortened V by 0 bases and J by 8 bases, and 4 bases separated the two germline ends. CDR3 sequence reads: CASSLAPGELFF. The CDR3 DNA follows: TGTGCCAGCAGCTTAGCGCCTGGGGAGCTGTTTTTT. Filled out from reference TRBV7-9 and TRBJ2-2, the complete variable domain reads DTGVSQNPRHKITKRGQNVTFRCDPISEHNRLYWYRQTLGQGPEFLTYFQNEAQLEKSRLLSDRFSAERPKGSFSTLEIQRTEQGDSAMYLCASSLAPGELFFGEGSRLTVL.

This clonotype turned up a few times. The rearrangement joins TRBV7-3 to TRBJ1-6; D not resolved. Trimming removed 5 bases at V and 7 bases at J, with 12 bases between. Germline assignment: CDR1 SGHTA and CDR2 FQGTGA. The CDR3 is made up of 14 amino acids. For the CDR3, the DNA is TGTGCCAGCAGCACCGGGAAGGGAAATTCACCCCTCCACTTT. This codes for CASSTGKGNSPLHF.

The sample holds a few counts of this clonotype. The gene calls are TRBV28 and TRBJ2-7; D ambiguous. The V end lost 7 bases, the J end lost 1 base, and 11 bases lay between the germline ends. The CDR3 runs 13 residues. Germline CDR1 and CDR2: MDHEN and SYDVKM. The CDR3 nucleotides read TGTGCCAGCACCTTGCGTGGGTCCTACGAGCAGTACTTC. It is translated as CASTLRGSYEQYF.

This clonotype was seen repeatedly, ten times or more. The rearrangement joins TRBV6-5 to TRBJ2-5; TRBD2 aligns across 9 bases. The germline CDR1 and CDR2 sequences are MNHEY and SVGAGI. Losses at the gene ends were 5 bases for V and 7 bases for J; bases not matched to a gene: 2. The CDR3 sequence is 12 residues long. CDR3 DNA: TGTGCCAGCAGTCGAGCGGGGGGGACCCAGTACTTC. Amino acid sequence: CASSRAGGTQYF.

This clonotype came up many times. CDR3 in amino acids: CASSFTGQPQHF. CDR3 nucleotide sequence: TGTGCCAGCAGCTTTACAGGACAGCCCCAGCATTTT. The chain recombines TRBV11-2 with TRBJ1-5, with D tentatively TRBD1 (5 bases). The V gene lost 3 bases and the J gene lost 7 bases, with 7 bases spanning the gap. Germline values: CDR1 SGHAT, CDR2 FQNNGV. The CDR3 is made up of 12 amino acids.

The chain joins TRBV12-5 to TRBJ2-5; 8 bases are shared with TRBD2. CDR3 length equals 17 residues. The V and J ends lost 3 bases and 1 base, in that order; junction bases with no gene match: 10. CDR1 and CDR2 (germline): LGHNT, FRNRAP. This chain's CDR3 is CASGFPGGRAAQETQYF. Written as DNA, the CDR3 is TGTGCTAGTGGTTTCCCGGGGGGGCGGGCCGCCCAAGAGACCCAGTACTTC.

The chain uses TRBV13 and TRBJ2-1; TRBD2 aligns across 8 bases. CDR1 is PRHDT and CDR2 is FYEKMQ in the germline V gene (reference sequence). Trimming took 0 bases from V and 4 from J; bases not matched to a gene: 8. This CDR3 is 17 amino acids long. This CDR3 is CASSLGGRAPSYNEQFF. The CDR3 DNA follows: TGTGCCAGCAGCTTAGGCGGGAGGGCCCCCTCTTACAATGAGCAGTTCTTC.

CDR3 coding DNA: TGCAGCGTTGAATCGGGGAATGAAGCTTTCTTT. This gives the protein CSVESGNEAFF. This chain uses TRBV29-1 with TRBJ1-1, with no clear D. V gave up 2 bases and J gave up 7 bases, with 8 bases separating them. Germline V gives CDR1 SQVTM, CDR2 ANQGSEA. This CDR3 is built from 11 residues.

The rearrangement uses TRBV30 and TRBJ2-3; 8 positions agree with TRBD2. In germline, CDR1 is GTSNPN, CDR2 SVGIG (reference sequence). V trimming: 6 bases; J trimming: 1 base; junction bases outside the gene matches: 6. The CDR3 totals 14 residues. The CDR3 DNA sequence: TGTGCCTGTGCGGGGGGTAGCGGCACAGATACGCAGTATTTT. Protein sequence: CACAGGSGTDTQYF.

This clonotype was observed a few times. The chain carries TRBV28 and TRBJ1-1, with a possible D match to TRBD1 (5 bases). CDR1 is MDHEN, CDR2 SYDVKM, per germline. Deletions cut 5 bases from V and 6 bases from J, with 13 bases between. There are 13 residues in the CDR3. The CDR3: CASSLPGAAEAFF. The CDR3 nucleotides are TGTGCCAGCAGTCTCCCCGGGGCAGCTGAAGCTTTCTTT. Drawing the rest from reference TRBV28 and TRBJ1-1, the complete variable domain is DVKVTQSSRYLVKRTGEKVFLECVQDMDHENMFWYRQDPGLGLRLIYFSYDVKMKEKGDIPEGYSVSREKKERFSLILESASTNQTSMYLCASSLPGAAEAFFGQGTRLTVV.

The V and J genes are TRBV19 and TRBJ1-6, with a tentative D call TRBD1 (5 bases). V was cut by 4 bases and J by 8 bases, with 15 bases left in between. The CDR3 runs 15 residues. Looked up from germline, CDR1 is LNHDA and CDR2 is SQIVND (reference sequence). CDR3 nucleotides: TGTGCCAGTAGTACAAGGGAGATGGGGGATTCACCCCTCCACTTT. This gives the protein CASSTREMGDSPLHF.

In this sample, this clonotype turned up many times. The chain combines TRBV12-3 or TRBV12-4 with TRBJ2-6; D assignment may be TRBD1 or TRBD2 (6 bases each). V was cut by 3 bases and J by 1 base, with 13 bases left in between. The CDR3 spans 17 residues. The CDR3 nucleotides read TGTGCCAGCAGTTTTAATCGGGGGCAATCTGGGGCCAACGTCCTGACTTTC. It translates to CASSFNRGQSGANVLTF.

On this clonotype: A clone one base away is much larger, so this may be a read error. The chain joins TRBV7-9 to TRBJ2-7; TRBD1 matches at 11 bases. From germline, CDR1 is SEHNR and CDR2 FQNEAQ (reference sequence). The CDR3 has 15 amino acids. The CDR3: CDSSLVGQGDYEQYF. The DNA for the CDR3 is TGTGACAGCAGCTTAGTGGGACAGGGGGACTACGAGCAGTACTTC.